This T cell receptor (beta chain) was sequenced for a study of T cell changes during pregnancy in multiple sclerosis. Clones were read by immunoSEQ multiplex PCR, and TCRdb kept only the in-frame ones, dropping some. The sample contains some 40,000 clones, roughly 84% of which appear only once. CDR1 SGHDT and CDR2 YYEEEE come from the germline V gene. CDR3 length: 12 residues. V lost 5 bases, J lost 6 bases, and 11 bases lay in between. The V call is TRBV5-6, the J call TRBJ1-1, with D possibly matching TRBD1 (6 bases). The sequencing used CD8+ T cells from peripheral blood mononuclear cells, collected in the first trimester of pregnancy. The origin of this receptor is a female donor with multiple sclerosis, enrolled in a pregnancy study. The CDR3: CASSNKGAEAFF. Here the CDR3 DNA reads TGTGCCAGCAGTAACAAGGGGGCTGAAGCTTTCTTT.